The clone carrying this T cell receptor (beta chain) occurred once. Relative to the germline gene, one junction end is altered; a read error may explain this. The CDR3 is made up of 12 amino acids. Germline V gene sequence: CDR1 KGHSH, CDR2 LQKENI. The entry originates in a study of cytomegalovirus exposure and HLA in healthy donors. PCR employed 60 Vbeta and 13 Jbeta primers. Measured with immunoSEQ multiplex PCR; TCRdb has only the in-frame clones, and not every one. The sample includes roughly 170,000 clones, roughly 78% of them seen just once. The sequence derives from a boy between 5 and 17 years old in good health and CMV-seronegative. The chain recombines TRBV18 with TRBJ2-5; tentative D call: TRBD1 (6 bases). Sequencing was done on a sample of PBMCs. The CDR3 region has the DNA TGTGCCAGCTCACCTAAGGGGGAGACCCAGCACTTC. The encoded protein is CASSPKGETQHF.